The following is a TCR beta chain sequence with its context. Its antigen is not identified. Clones were sequenced by immunoSEQ multiplex PCR, and TCRdb holds only the in-frame ones, with some missing. The sample contains some 86,000 clones, 93% of which appear only once. The approximately 130-subject validation cohort, separate from the roughly 700-subject first cohort, included the donors. V lost 1 base and J lost 3, with 9 bases in between. CDR1 SGHTA and CDR2 FQGNSA come from the germline V gene. The CDR3 is 15 residues long. This specimen belongs to a study of cytomegalovirus exposure and HLA in healthy donors. General observations from the study: High specificity and sensitivity for cytomegalovirus status were reported for the classifier.

The source material was PBMCs. The clonotype comes from a woman under 40 in good health and CMV-seronegative. The chain employs TRBV7-2 and TRBJ1-4; D is unresolved. CDR3 nucleotide sequence: TGTGCCAGCAGCTTAGGCATGGGAGCTAATGAAAAACTGTTTTTT. Protein product: CASSLGMGANEKLFF.